The clone carrying this T cell receptor (beta chain) was seen ten or more times. The antigen remains unidentified. Time point indicated: sample taken at primary tumor resection. Tumor, nontumor lung or frozen PBMC supplied whole RNA that was sequenced unsorted. From the 5' RACE reads, TCRdb called clonotypes with MiXCR, one entry per CDR3 protein. The table has around 4,300 distinct CDR3 sequences, approximately 6.1% seen once; the top ten hold about 35%. This specimen comes from a study of spatial heterogeneity in lung cancer. As for the study in general: More beta-chain than alpha-chain sequences were consistently detected. The study, taken as a whole, reports: How many expanded intratumoral alpha and beta TCRs were present tracked the tumor mutation count, which was a count of nonsynonymous mutations.

The clonotype originates from a male donor with early-stage non-small cell lung cancer. The specimen was lung tumor tissue, collected at surgery.

The chain's CDR3 is CASSLQGASTEAFF. The DNA for the CDR3 is TGTGCCAGCAGTCTCCAGGGGGCGAGTACTGAAGCTTTCTTT. The J gene is TRBJ1-1, the V gene TRBV6-2 or TRBV6-3, with 8 bases aligning to TRBD1. The V segment lost 5 bases and the J segment 5 bases; nucleotides outside the gene matches: 7. The CDR3 sequence is 14 residues long. Germline V gene data show CDR1 as MNHEY and CDR2 as SVGEGT.